Listed below are T cell receptor beta chains from one sample, sequenced in a study of cytomegalovirus exposure and HLA in healthy donors. Clones were sequenced by immunoSEQ multiplex PCR, and TCRdb holds only the in-frame ones, with some missing. The profile covers tens of thousands of clones, with 75% to 85% appearing a single time and 51% taken by the ten largest. Sequenced input: PBMCs. The receptors were gathered from a man aged 50 or older in good health and CMV-seropositive. CDR3s include the opening cysteine and the closing phenylalanine or tryptophan. Fields, in order: D gene, clone size, J gene, V gene, CDR3 protein, CDR3 DNA. The D gene is left open where the match is weak. Only some rows state a clone size, as once, few, many or a class for expanded clones.

- | - | TRBJ2-7 | TRBV5-1 | CASSPSRGPTYEQYF | TGCGCCAGCAGCCCCTCGCGGGGCCCAACCTACGAGCAGTACTTC
- | - | TRBJ2-5 | TRBV7-9 | CASSLVPGHVETQYF | TGTGCCAGCAGCTTAGTTCCGGGACACGTAGAGACCCAGTACTTC
TRBD1 | - | TRBJ1-2 | TRBV6-1 | CASSLGQGADYGYTF | TGTGCCAGCAGCCTAGGACAGGGGGCGGACTATGGCTACACCTTC
- | - | TRBJ2-2 | TRBV30 | CDWSLLSTGELFF | TGTGACTGGAGCCTACTTAGCACCGGGGAGCTGTTTTTT
TRBD1 | - | TRBJ2-7 | TRBV27 | CASSSVPGQGFGNEQYF | TGTGCCAGCAGTTCAGTCCCGGGACAGGGATTTGGCAACGAGCAGTACTTC
TRBD1 | few | TRBJ2-6 | TRBV2 | CASTKQGAPGANVLTF | TGTGCCAGCACCAAACAGGGGGCGCCTGGGGCCAACGTCCTGACTTTC
- | - | TRBJ2-3 | TRBV19 | CASSIRVASTDTQYF | TGTGCCAGTAGCATACGGGTTGCAAGCACAGATACGCAGTATTTT
- | once | TRBJ1-1 | TRBV5-4 | CASSLDIGALNTEAFF | TGTGCCAGCAGCTTGGATATAGGGGCTCTGAACACTGAAGCTTTCTTT
- | - | TRBJ1-6 | TRBV7-2 | CASSLRGDNSPLHF | TGTGCCAGCAGCTTACGGGGGGATAATTCACCCCTCCACTTT
TRBD2 | - | TRBJ2-7 | TRBV2 | CASSEVAGGLYEQYF | TGTGCCAGCAGTGAAGTTGCGGGGGGGCTCTACGAGCAGTACTTC
TRBD1 | - | TRBJ1-5 | TRBV29-1 | CSFRTGTEPQHF | TGCAGCTTCCGGACAGGGACCGAGCCCCAGCATTTT
TRBD2 | - | TRBJ2-4 | TRBV28 | CASILWGGSHSPAKNIQYF | TGTGCCAGCATCCTGTGGGGGGGATCCCACTCACCAGCCAAAAACATTCAGTACTTC
TRBD2 | - | TRBJ2-1 | TRBV5-4 | CASSWSGSGGYNEQFF | TGTGCCAGCAGCTGGTCTGGTAGCGGGGGCTACAATGAGCAGTTCTTC
TRBD1 | few | TRBJ2-7 | TRBV6-6 | CASSYSTGASEQYF | TGTGCCAGCAGTTACTCGACAGGGGCGTCCGAGCAGTACTTC
- | - | TRBJ2-4 | TRBV4-3 | CASSPGEADIQYF | TGCGCCAGCAGCCCCGGGGAAGCTGACATTCAGTACTTC
- | - | TRBJ2-7 | TRBV28 | CASSPGQPPSYEQYF | TGTGCCAGCAGCCCTGGACAGCCGCCTTCCTACGAGCAGTACTTC
- | - | TRBJ2-3 | TRBV5-1 | CASSLSRGATRTSTDTQYF | TGCGCCAGCAGCTTGAGCAGGGGGGCAACCCGAACTAGCACAGATACGCAGTATTTT
- | - | TRBJ1-5 | TRBV28 | CAAAAGSNQPQHF | TGTGCCGCGGCGGCCGGGAGCAATCAGCCCCAGCATTTT
- | few | TRBJ1-1 | TRBV2 | CASSRDMNTEAFF | TGTGCCAGCAGTCGAGACATGAACACTGAAGCTTTCTTT
TRBD2 | - | TRBJ2-3 | TRBV9 | CASSDNPGTSIQDTQYF | TGTGCCAGCAGCGATAACCCCGGGACTAGCATACAAGATACGCAGTATTTT
TRBD2 | - | TRBJ2-1 | TRBV18 | CASSPAWLAETNEQFF | TGTGCCAGCTCACCAGCATGGCTAGCGGAAACCAATGAGCAGTTCTTC
- | - | TRBJ1-2 | TRBV28 | CASRVYPLAPGDYGYTF | TGTGCCAGCAGAGTATATCCCCTCGCCCCAGGGGACTATGGCTACACCTTC
TRBD1 | - | TRBJ2-2 | TRBV5-6 | CASKHGTGEAGELFF | TGTGCCAGCAAACACGGGACAGGGGAGGCCGGGGAGCTGTTTTTT
TRBD2 | once | TRBJ2-1 | TRBV7-6 | CASSLGRAPKASGRELYNEQFF | TGTGCCAGCAGCTTAGGTCGAGCTCCGAAGGCTAGCGGGAGAGAACTTTACAATGAGCAGTTCTTC
TRBD1 | - | TRBJ2-7 | TRBV5-1 | CASSQSAGGGVQYF | TGCGCCAGCAGCCAATCGGCAGGGGGTGGGGTGCAGTACTTC
- | - | TRBJ1-5 | TRBV5-5 | CASSSGNQPQHF | TGTGCCAGCAGCTCAGGGAATCAGCCCCAGCATTTT
TRBD1 | - | TRBJ1-1 | TRBV30 | CACRLGTGLVSEAFF | TGTGCCTGTCGCCTGGGGACAGGTTTGGTAAGTGAAGCTTTCTTT
- | once | TRBJ1-1 | TRBV30 | CAWTGPGHTEAFF | TGTGCCTGGACCGGACCAGGGCACACTGAAGCTTTCTTT